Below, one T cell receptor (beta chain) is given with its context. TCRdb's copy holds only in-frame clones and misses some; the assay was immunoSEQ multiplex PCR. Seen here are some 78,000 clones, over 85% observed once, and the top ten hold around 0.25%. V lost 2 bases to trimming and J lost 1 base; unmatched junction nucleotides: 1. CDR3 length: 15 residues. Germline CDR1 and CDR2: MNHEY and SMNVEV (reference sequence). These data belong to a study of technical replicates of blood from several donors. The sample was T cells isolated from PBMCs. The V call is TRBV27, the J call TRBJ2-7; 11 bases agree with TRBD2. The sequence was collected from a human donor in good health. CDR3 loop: CASSLRLAGSYEQYF. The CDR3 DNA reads TGTGCCAGCAGTTTAAGACTAGCGGGATCCTACGAGCAGTACTTC.